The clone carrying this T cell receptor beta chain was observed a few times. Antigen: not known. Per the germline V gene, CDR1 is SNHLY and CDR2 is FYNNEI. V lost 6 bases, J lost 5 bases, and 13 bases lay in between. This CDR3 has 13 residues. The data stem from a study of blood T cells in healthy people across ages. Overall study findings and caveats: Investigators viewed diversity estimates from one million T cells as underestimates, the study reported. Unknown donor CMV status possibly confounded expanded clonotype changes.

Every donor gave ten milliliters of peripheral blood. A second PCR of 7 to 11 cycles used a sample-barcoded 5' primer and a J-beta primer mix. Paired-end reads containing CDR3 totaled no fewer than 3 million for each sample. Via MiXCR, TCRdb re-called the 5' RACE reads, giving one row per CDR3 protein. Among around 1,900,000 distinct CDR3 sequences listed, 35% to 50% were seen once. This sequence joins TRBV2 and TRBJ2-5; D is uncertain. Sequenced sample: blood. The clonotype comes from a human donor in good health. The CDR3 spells CASRNLRVETQYF. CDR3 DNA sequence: TGTGCCAGCAGGAACTTAAGGGTCGAGACCCAGTACTTC.